This T cell receptor beta chain stems from a study of Ad26.COV2.S vaccination and SARS-CoV-2 variants. Study-wide context: Intramuscular Ad26.COV2.S at 5x10^10 or 1x10^11 viral particles. Study-level findings and limits: After vaccination, substantial breadth of spike-specific CD8+ and CD4+ responses was reported. Breadth of non-spike TCRs did not differ between vaccinees and placebo recipients.

Treatment indicated: around 19 received Ad26.COV2.S at low or high dose, single or two shots; 5 received placebo; per-sample allocation not given. The study sampled participants on day 63 after the first vaccine or placebo injection. The CDR3 sequence is 14 residues long. The germline V and J ends were trimmed by 0 bases and 1 base, with 7 bases remaining between them. From germline, CDR1 is SGDLS and CDR2 YYNGEE. With respect to this clone: Its antigen is undetermined. Additional DNA sequences in this sample encode the identical CDR3.

The repertoire was sequenced with immunoSEQ multiplex PCR; TCRdb's copy has only in-frame clones and lacks some. In the table there are 350,000 to 450,000 clones, about 83% of which are singletons. The sequenced sample was peripheral blood, obtained in a trial of Ad26.COV2.S vaccine versus placebo. This rearrangement joins TRBV9 to TRBJ1-1, with no clear D. The source of this sequence is a person aged 18-60 years who received the Ad26.COV2.S COVID-19 vaccine or a placebo. The CDR3: CASSVGAANTEAFF. CDR3 sequence (DNA): TGTGCCAGCAGCGTAGGTGCAGCGAACACTGAAGCTTTCTTT.